This T cell receptor (beta chain) was documented in a study of blood T cell repertoires in COVID-19. Original data processing: The assay estimated nucleated cells by amplifying reference gene primers. Sequencing was performed with immunoSEQ multiplex PCR; in TCRdb, only in-frame clones are kept and a portion is missing. V, J and clone size reflect that table, while D and trimming were determined from the DNA. The data contain 56,000 or so clones, roughly 80% of them singletons. V lost 4 bases and J lost 2; bases outside the gene matches: 4. Germline CDR1 is LNHDA and CDR2 is SQIVND (reference sequence). The CDR3 loop spans 15 amino acids.

The gene calls are TRBV19 and TRBJ2-3; 9 nucleotides match TRBD1. This TCR was sampled from a woman in her seventies with acute or convalescent COVID-19. The sample taken for sequencing was peripheral blood. The CDR3 coding sequence is TGTGCCAGTAGTAAAGGACAGGGGCACACAGATACGCAGTATTTT. This gives the protein CASSKGQGHTDTQYF.